This T cell receptor beta chain was captured in a study of CD8 T cells in ankylosing spondylitis. Findings of the study overall: Matched ankylosing spondylitis synovial fluid reportedly showed significant enrichment of disease-linked clones.

TCRdb re-derived calls from the 5' RACE reads in MiXCR, one entry per CDR3 protein. The sample holds roughly 240,000 distinct CDR3 sequences; 8% to 10% are singletons and the top ten take roughly 4.9%. The sample holds many counts of this clonotype. The antigen is undetermined. This receptor was obtained from a female donor with ankylosing spondylitis or in good health (not recorded which). The sequencing input was blood, either unsorted or a sorted T cell fraction (not recorded which).

The CDR3: CASSSGTSGTYEQYF. The CDR3, as DNA: TGTGCCAGCAGCTCGGGGACTAGCGGGACCTACGAGCAGTACTTC. This chain connects TRBV6-1 to TRBJ2-7, with 13 positions matching TRBD2. Germline-derived CDR1 and CDR2 are MNHNS and SASEGT. V shed 6 bases and J 2 bases; nucleotides not matched to a gene: 4. The length of the CDR3 is 15 residues.